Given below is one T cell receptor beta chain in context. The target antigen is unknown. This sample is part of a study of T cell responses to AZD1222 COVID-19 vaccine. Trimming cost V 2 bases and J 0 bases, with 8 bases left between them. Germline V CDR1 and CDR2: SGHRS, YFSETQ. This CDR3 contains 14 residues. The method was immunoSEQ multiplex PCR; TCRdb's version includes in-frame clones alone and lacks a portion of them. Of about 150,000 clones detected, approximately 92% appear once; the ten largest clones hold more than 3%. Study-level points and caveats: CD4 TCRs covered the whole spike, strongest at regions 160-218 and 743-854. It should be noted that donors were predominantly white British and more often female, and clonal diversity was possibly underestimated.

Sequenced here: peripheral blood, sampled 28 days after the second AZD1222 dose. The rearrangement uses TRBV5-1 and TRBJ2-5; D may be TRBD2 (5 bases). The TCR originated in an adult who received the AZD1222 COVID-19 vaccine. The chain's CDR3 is CASSLLEYQETQYF. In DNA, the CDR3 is TGCGCCAGCAGCTTACTAGAATACCAAGAGACCCAGTACTTC. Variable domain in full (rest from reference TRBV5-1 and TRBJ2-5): KAGVTQTPRYLIKTRGQQVTLSCSPISGHRSVSWYQQTPGQGLQFLFEYFSETQRNKGNFPGRFSGRQFSNSRSEMNVSTLELGDSALYLCASSLLEYQETQYFGPGTRLLVL.